The clone carrying this TCR beta chain turned up a few times. Its antigen is currently unknown. Rearranged V-D-J TRB sequences were amplified with a mixed TRB-A/B primer pool. MiXCR, applied by TCRdb to the multiplex PCR reads, yields one record per CDR3 protein. This sample yields 5,500 to 7,000 distinct CDR3 sequences, of which 25% to 30% are seen a single time; approximately 8.4% belongs to the top ten. This entry belongs to a study of T cell repertoires in aging, cancer and after chemotherapy. About the research overall: Patients with chronic lymphocytic leukemia were sampled before and after fludarabine- or bendamustine-based chemotherapy. Notes on the study in general: Rebound thymic output was suggested by rising median generation probability during chemotherapy in each cancer cohort. No conclusions about immunological memory after chemotherapy can be drawn from the repertoire data. In healthy donors, age-related TCR diversity loss mainly reflected lost richness.

With V trimmed by 2 bases and J by 3 bases, 4 bases remained unmatched. The V gene's germline CDR1 is SGHRS and CDR2 YFSETQ. The CDR3 is 15 amino acids. The template was genomic DNA from peripheral blood, not RNA. This TCR was recovered from a human donor with a blood cancer. The chain employs TRBV5-1 and TRBJ1-1; 10 bases agree with TRBD1. The sequencing input was blood. CDR3 sequence: CASSLQTGGYTEAFF. The CDR3 region has the DNA TGCGCCAGCAGCTTACAGACAGGGGGCTACACTGAAGCTTTCTTT.